Listed here is a single T cell receptor (beta chain). With 0 bases removed from V and 2 bases from J, the gap between germline ends came to 7 bases. The CDR3 is made up of 15 amino acids. The V gene's germline CDR1 is SGHTA and CDR2 FQGNSA. The sample originates from a study of control samples from healthy donors and cancer patients. The repertoire was sequenced with immunoSEQ multiplex PCR; TCRdb's copy has only in-frame clones and lacks some. The data show 61,000 or so clones, with around 89% seen just once and nearly 6% held by the top ten. The chain couples TRBV7-2 to TRBJ2-2, with D possibly TRBD2 on 5 matching bases. The TCR comes from a man in his 60s with colorectal cancer. The sample was PBMCs. CDR3 in amino acids: CASSLARTNTGELFF. The DNA for the CDR3 is TGTGCCAGCAGCTTAGCGAGGACTAACACCGGGGAGCTGTTTTTT.